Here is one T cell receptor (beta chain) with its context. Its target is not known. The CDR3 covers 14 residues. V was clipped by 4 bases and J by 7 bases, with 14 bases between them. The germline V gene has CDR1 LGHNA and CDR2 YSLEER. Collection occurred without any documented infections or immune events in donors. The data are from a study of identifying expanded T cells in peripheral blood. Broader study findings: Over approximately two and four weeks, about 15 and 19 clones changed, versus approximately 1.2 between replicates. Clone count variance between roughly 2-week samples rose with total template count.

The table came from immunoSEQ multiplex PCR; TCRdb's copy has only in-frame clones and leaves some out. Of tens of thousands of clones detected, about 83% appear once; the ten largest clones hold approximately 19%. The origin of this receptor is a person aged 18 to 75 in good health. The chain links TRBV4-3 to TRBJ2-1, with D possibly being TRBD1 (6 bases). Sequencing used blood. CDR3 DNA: TGCGCCAGCAGCCCCACAGGGCCTCGGAATGAGCAGTTCTTC. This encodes CASSPTGPRNEQFF.